These T cell receptor beta chains were read from a single sample in a study of control samples from healthy donors and cancer patients. Libraries were prepared by immunoSEQ multiplex PCR; TCRdb keeps only in-frame clonotypes and omits some of them. The table has under 150,000 clones, 89% seen once; the top ten hold roughly 7.8%. The sequenced material came from PBMCs. All receptors derive from a man aged 50 to 60 with head and neck cancer. Each CDR3 is given without its conserved first and last residue.

j_gene | len | v_gene | CDR3aa
TRBJ1-1 | 13 | TRBV10-1 | ATSPTGLSNTEAF
TRBJ1-5 | 11 | TRBV3-1/TRBV3-2 | ASGRERNQPQH
TRBJ2-1 | 16 | TRBV12-5 | ASGLVAGGQSSYNEQF
TRBJ1-2 | 11 | TRBV30 | AWSWDGDYGYT
TRBJ2-3 | 15 | TRBV28 | ASSLRTSGKYTDTQY
TRBJ1-2 | 9 | TRBV10-3 | AIRAGTGYT
TRBJ2-1 | 10 | TRBV29-1 | SVEGVYNEQF
TRBJ2-2 | 11 | TRBV12-3/TRBV12-4 | ASSLMNTGELF
TRBJ1-6 | 14 | TRBV5-1 | ASSKPPGQLDSPLH
TRBJ1-4 | 12 | TRBV27 | ASSPDETNEKLF
TRBJ1-2 | 13 | TRBV9 | ASSVVPRTGTGYT
TRBJ1-4 | 12 | TRBV6-6 | ASSYFHRNEKLF
TRBJ2-1 | 14 | TRBV9 | ASSVSGTRSSNEQF